Listed below are T cell receptor beta chains from one sample, sequenced in a study of blood T cell repertoires in COVID-19. Assay used: immunoSEQ multiplex PCR; TCRdb lists only in-frame clones, some missing. In the table there are around 170,000 clones, roughly nine tenths of which are singletons. Input material: peripheral blood. The receptor set was obtained from a man aged 50 to 59 with acute or convalescent COVID-19. Both conserved end residues are part of each CDR3. Fields, in order: CDR3 DNA, CDR3 protein, V gene, D gene, J gene, clone size, CDR3 length. D genes are given only for firm matches. Size is stated for part of the rows, as once, few or many counts, or as a class when the clone is expanded.

TGTGCCAGCAGCAAAGGACTAGCGGGAGCCTACGAGCAGTACTTC | CASSKGLAGAYEQYF | TRBV11-2 | TRBD2 | TRBJ2-7 | once | 15
TGCGCCAGCAGGCTAGCGGGGGGACTGAACACCGGGGAGCTGTTTTTT | CASRLAGGLNTGELFF | TRBV10-2 | TRBD2 | TRBJ2-2 | - | 16
TGTGCCAGCAGCCCGCGACCGGCGGGCACCGGGGAGCTGTTTTTT | CASSPRPAGTGELFF | TRBV27 | - | TRBJ2-2 | - | 15
TGTGCCAGCTCCCCTATCCACGACAGCCTCTATGGCTACACCTTC | CASSPIHDSLYGYTF | TRBV18 | - | TRBJ1-2 | - | 15
TGCGCCAGCAGTAACCTGGAGGGCACCATATATTTT | CASSNLEGTIYF | TRBV10-1 | - | TRBJ1-3 | - | 12
TGTGCCAGCACCGGGACAGTCCTCAATGAGCAGTTCTTC | CASTGTVLNEQFF | TRBV6-5 | TRBD1 | TRBJ2-1 | - | 13
TGTGCCACCAGCAGAAGTCTAGCGGGGTGGCGCAGTGAGCAGTTCTTC | CATSRSLAGWRSEQFF | TRBV15 | TRBD2 | TRBJ2-1 | - | 16
TGTGCCAGCAGCCAAGCGGTCAGGGGCGCTGAAGCTTTCTTT | CASSQAVRGAEAFF | TRBV3-1/TRBV3-2 | - | TRBJ1-1 | - | 14
TGTGCCAGCAGCAAAGCAGTAAAAGACAGGCTTAGCACAGATACGCAGTATTTT | CASSKAVKDRLSTDTQYF | TRBV21-1 | - | TRBJ2-3 | once | 18
TGTGCCAGCAGTTCCAGGACAGGGAACGAGCAGTACTTC | CASSSRTGNEQYF | TRBV28 | TRBD1 | TRBJ2-7 | - | 13
TGTGCCAGCACTAAATATAGCAATCAGCCCCAGCATTTT | CASTKYSNQPQHF | TRBV28 | - | TRBJ1-5 | - | 13
TGTGCCAGCAGTTTCGGACTAGCGGACCCCTACGAGCAGTACTTC | CASSFGLADPYEQYF | TRBV27 | TRBD2 | TRBJ2-7 | - | 15
TGCGCCAGCAGCCAAGACCTTGGACAGGGGGGGACAGATACGCAGTATTTT | CASSQDLGQGGTDTQYF | TRBV4-1 | TRBD1 | TRBJ2-3 | - | 17
TGCGCCAGCAGCGAACCGGGACAGGGGGTGTATGGCTACACCTTC | CASSEPGQGVYGYTF | TRBV5-1 | TRBD1 | TRBJ1-2 | - | 15
TGTGCCAGCAGTTTAACAGGGGAATATGGCTACACCTTC | CASSLTGEYGYTF | TRBV27 | TRBD1 | TRBJ1-2 | - | 13
TGTGCCAGCACCCTACAGGAGGGCACTGAAGCTTTCTTT | CASTLQEGTEAFF | TRBV27 | - | TRBJ1-1 | - | 13
TGTGCCAGCAGTTTCGGTCCTGGCTACACCTTC | CASSFGPGYTF | TRBV25-1 | - | TRBJ1-2 | - | 11
TGTGCCAGCAGCTGGACAGGAAGGAATACGCAGTATTTT | CASSWTGRNTQYF | TRBV28 | TRBD1 | TRBJ2-3 | - | 13
TGTGCCAGCAGCTTAACATCTAGCGGAGGGGATACGCAGTATTTT | CASSLTSSGGDTQYF | TRBV7-6 | TRBD2 | TRBJ2-3 | - | 15
TGTGCCAGCTCAATGACAGGGGCGGCTAATGAAAAACTGTTTTTT | CASSMTGAANEKLFF | TRBV18 | TRBD1 | TRBJ1-4 | once | 15
TGCAGTGCTAGTGGGGCCCTGCGGGTGACCTACAATGAGCAGTTCTTC | CSASGALRVTYNEQFF | TRBV20-1 | - | TRBJ2-1 | - | 16
TGTGCTAGCAGCATGGGACAGGCCAGCACAGATACGCAGTATTTT | CASSMGQASTDTQYF | TRBV7-7 | TRBD1 | TRBJ2-3 | - | 15
TGTGCCAGCTCACCACCTTCTATGGTGGATGAGCAGTTCTTC | CASSPPSMVDEQFF | TRBV18 | - | TRBJ2-1 | - | 14
TGTGCCAGCAGCTTGGGAGGGTTGGATTCACCCCTCCACTTT | CASSLGGLDSPLHF | TRBV7-3 | - | TRBJ1-6 | - | 14
TGTGCCAGCAGTGACTTAGGGGGATTGGAGCAGTTCTTC | CASSDLGGLEQFF | TRBV6-4 | - | TRBJ2-1 | - | 13
TGTGCCAGCAGCCCGCTGGGGCCTAGCACAGATACGCAGTATTTT | CASSPLGPSTDTQYF | TRBV7-3 | - | TRBJ2-3 | - | 15
TGTGCCAGCAGTTTGGCCGGGACAGGCCCTGAAACCCCCCAGCATTTT | CASSLAGTGPETPQHF | TRBV28 | TRBD1 | TRBJ1-5 | - | 16
TGCGCCAGTTCGCTGACTAGCGGGACCCCCTACGAGCAGTACTTC | CASSLTSGTPYEQYF | TRBV5-1 | TRBD2 | TRBJ2-7 | - | 15
TGTGCCATCAGCGGGACAGGGAGTGGCACTGAAGCTTTCTTT | CAISGTGSGTEAFF | TRBV10-3 | TRBD1 | TRBJ1-1 | once | 14
TGTGCCTGGACTTCCGGACAGGGTCGGGAGCAGTACTTC | CAWTSGQGREQYF | TRBV30 | TRBD1 | TRBJ2-7 | - | 13
TGTGCCAGCAGGGTTCCGGGACAGGGGTATGACGAGCAGTACTTC | CASRVPGQGYDEQYF | TRBV28 | TRBD1 | TRBJ2-7 | - | 15
TGCGCCAGCAGCCTAAACGGGATAAGCAATCAGCCCCAGCATTTT | CASSLNGISNQPQHF | TRBV4-1 | - | TRBJ1-5 | few | 15
TGTGCCAGTAGTATACGGGAAAAACTGTTTTTT | CASSIREKLFF | TRBV19 | - | TRBJ1-4 | - | 11
TGTGCCAGCAGCCAAGATGGGACAGGGAATGGCTACACCTTC | CASSQDGTGNGYTF | TRBV4-2 | TRBD1 | TRBJ1-2 | - | 14
TGCGCCAGCGAGCCAGGGGGACGCACCGGGGAGCTGTTTTTT | CASEPGGRTGELFF | TRBV10-1 | TRBD1 | TRBJ2-2 | few | 14
TGTGCCAGTGGGACAGGGCTATACGAGCAGTACTTC | CASGTGLYEQYF | TRBV19 | TRBD1 | TRBJ2-7 | - | 12
TGTGCCAGCAGCCCCTATAACAGCCCCACCAGGACAGATACGCAGTATTTT | CASSPYNSPTRTDTQYF | TRBV11-2 | - | TRBJ2-3 | - | 17
TGTGCCATCAGTGACCGGGGGACGGCGACCGGGGAGCTGTTTTTT | CAISDRGTATGELFF | TRBV10-3 | - | TRBJ2-2 | - | 15
TGTGCCAGCAGCCAAATTGACAGGGAGGATGCTTTCTTT | CASSQIDREDAFF | TRBV16 | TRBD1 | TRBJ1-1 | - | 13
TGCAGCGTGGCACCCGGGACAGACTATGGCTACACCTTC | CSVAPGTDYGYTF | TRBV29-1 | TRBD1 | TRBJ1-2 | - | 13
TGTGCCAGCAGACCCCGACAGGGCACAGATACGCAGTATTTT | CASRPRQGTDTQYF | TRBV2 | - | TRBJ2-3 | - | 14
TGTGCCAGCAGTCTACAGGGGGCTAACTCCGGGGAGCTGTTTTTT | CASSLQGANSGELFF | TRBV6-5 | TRBD1 | TRBJ2-2 | - | 15